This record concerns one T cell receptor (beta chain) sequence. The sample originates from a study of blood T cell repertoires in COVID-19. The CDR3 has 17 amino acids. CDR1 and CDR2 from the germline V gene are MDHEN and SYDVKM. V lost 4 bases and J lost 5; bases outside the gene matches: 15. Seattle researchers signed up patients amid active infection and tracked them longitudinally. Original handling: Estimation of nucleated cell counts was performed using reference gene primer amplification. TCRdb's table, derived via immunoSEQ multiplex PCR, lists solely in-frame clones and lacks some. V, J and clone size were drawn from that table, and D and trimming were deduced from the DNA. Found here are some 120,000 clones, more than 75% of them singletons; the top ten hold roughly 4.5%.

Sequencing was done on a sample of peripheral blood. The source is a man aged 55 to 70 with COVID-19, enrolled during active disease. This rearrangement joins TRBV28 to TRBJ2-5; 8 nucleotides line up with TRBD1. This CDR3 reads CASSSPDRALPGETQYF. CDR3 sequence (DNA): TGTGCCAGCAGTTCCCCGGACAGGGCACTCCCAGGGGAGACCCAGTACTTC.